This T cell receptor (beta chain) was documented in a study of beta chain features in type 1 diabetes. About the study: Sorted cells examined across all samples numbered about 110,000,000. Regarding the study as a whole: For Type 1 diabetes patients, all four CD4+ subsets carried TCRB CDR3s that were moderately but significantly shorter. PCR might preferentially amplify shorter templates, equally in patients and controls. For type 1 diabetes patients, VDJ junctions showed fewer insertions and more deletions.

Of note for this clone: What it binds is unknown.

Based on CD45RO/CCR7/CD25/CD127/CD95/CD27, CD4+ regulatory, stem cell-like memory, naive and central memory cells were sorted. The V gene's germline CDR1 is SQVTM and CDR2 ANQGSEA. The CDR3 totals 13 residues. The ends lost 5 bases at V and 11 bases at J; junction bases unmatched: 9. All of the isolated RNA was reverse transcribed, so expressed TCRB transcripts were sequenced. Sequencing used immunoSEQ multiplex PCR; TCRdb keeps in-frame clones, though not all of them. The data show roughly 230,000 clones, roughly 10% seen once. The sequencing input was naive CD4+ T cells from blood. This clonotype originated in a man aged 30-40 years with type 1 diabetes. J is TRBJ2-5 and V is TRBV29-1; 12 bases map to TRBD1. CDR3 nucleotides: TGCAGCGTTTATCGGGACAGGGGGCATCAGCAGTACTTC. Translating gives CSVYRDRGHQQYF.